This T cell receptor (beta chain) stems from a study of T cells in Graves' hyperthyroidism and ophthalmopathy. The CDR3 sequence is 14 residues long. V dropped 5 bases and J dropped 4; count of bases not matched to a gene: 6. Germline-derived CDR1 and CDR2 are SGHAT and FQNNGV. TCR beta CDR3 sequences were amplified from RNA transcripts. The HTBI primer set drove a first-round RT-PCR of the TCR CDR3. TCRdb used MiXCR to reprocess the multiplex PCR reads, holding one entry per CDR3 protein. Among fewer than 350,000 distinct CDR3 sequences, approximately 15% were seen once, and the ten largest hold approximately 7.9%. The table lists this clonotype with many counts. The antigen is undetermined. Whole-study findings and limits: Ophthalmopathy was identified by the model a median about 6 months ahead of onset.

No progression to ophthalmopathy during 18 months of follow-up defined stable disease. Out of over 7.5 ml of fresh peripheral blood came the PBMCs. This chain uses TRBV11-2 with TRBJ2-5, with 8 bases identical to TRBD2. The origin of this receptor is a woman aged 40-49 years with Graves' hyperthyroidism. The sample was blood. As DNA, the CDR3 is TGTGCCAGCAGCGAATACGGGGGGGCAGAGACCCAGTACTTC. Amino acid sequence: CASSEYGGAETQYF.